The rows below give T cell receptor beta chains drawn from one sample of a study of CD8 T cells in ankylosing spondylitis. TCRdb called the 5' RACE reads again in MiXCR, with one record for every CDR3 protein. The table shows about 160,000 distinct CDR3 sequences, with around 17% occurring only once. The sequenced material came from blood, either unsorted or a sorted T cell fraction (not recorded which). These receptors all come from a male donor with ankylosing spondylitis or in good health (not recorded which). Each CDR3 is given with its conserved first and last residue. A D gene is named only where the DNA matches it firmly. Size values are once, few and many counts, or a class for expanded clones, and some rows have none.

CDR3aa,CDR3nt,j_gene,v_gene,d_gene,abundance
CASRRPDDYNEQFF,TGTGCCAGCAGGCGACCCGATGATTACAATGAGCAGTTCTTC,TRBJ2-1,TRBV28,.,.
CASRATGGNSPLHF,TGTGCCAGCAGGGCGACAGGGGGCAATTCACCCCTCCACTTT,TRBJ1-6,TRBV7-9,TRBD1,few
CSVVSSGRSGANVLTF,TGCAGCGTTGTGAGTAGCGGGAGATCTGGGGCCAACGTCCTGACTTTC,TRBJ2-6,TRBV29-1,TRBD2,.
CASSLPLSSNEQFF,TGTGCCAGCAGTTTGCCCCTATCAAGTAATGAGCAGTTCTTC,TRBJ2-1,TRBV12-3/TRBV12-4,.,.
CASSSGTGAANTEAFF,TGCGCCAGCAGCTCCGGGACGGGGGCGGCGAACACTGAAGCTTTCTTT,TRBJ1-1,TRBV5-1,.,.
CASSFDQETQYF,TGCGCCAGCAGCTTCGACCAAGAGACCCAGTACTTC,TRBJ2-5,TRBV5-1,.,many
CASSLARTGGQETQYF,TGTGCCAGCAGTTTAGCGCGGACAGGGGGCCAAGAGACCCAGTACTTC,TRBJ2-5,TRBV12-3/TRBV12-4,TRBD1,.
CASTPGQGRRETQYF,TGCGCCAGCACCCCGGGACAGGGTAGAAGAGAGACCCAGTACTTC,TRBJ2-5,TRBV5-1,TRBD1,.
CASKPTGPGELFF,TGTGCCAGTAAACCCACGGGGCCGGGAGAGCTGTTTTTT,TRBJ2-2,TRBV6-6,.,.
CASSSGSNYNEQFF,TGTGCCAGCAGCTCGGGATCCAACTACAATGAGCAGTTCTTC,TRBJ2-1,TRBV7-2,.,few
CASRDRGLGGELFF,TGTGCCAGCCGGGACAGGGGGCTCGGCGGGGAGCTGTTTTTT,TRBJ2-2,TRBV24-1,TRBD1,.
CASSFSGSTDTQYF,TGTGCCAGCAGTTTTTCGGGGAGCACAGATACGCAGTATTTT,TRBJ2-3,TRBV12-3/TRBV12-4,.,many
CSVSRDYYGYTF,TGCAGCGTTTCCAGGGACTACTATGGCTACACCTTC,TRBJ1-2,TRBV29-1,.,few
CASSEEGQSRTGELFF,TGTGCCAGCAGCGAGGAGGGACAGAGCCGAACCGGGGAGCTGTTTTTT,TRBJ2-2,TRBV9,.,many
CASSSVGHSLDSLGTEAFF,TGTGCCAGCAGCTCTGTGGGCCATTCTCTTGACAGCCTCGGGACTGAAGCTTTCTTT,TRBJ1-1,TRBV2,.,.
CSVLLAANTGELFF,TGCAGCGTTTTACTAGCGGCGAACACCGGGGAGCTGTTTTTT,TRBJ2-2,TRBV29-1,TRBD2,few
CATSPEGTSNGELFF,TGTGCCACCAGCCCCGAAGGGACATCGAACGGGGAGCTGTTTTTT,TRBJ2-2,TRBV15,.,.
CSASIGKNIQYF,TGCAGTGCTAGTATAGGGAAAAACATTCAGTACTTC,TRBJ2-4,TRBV20-1,.,few
CANSVATENYGYTF,TGTGCCAACAGCGTAGCGACAGAAAACTATGGCTACACCTTC,TRBJ1-2,TRBV9,.,.
CASSTATNEKLFF,TGTGCCAGTAGTACTGCAACTAATGAAAAACTGTTTTTT,TRBJ1-4,TRBV19,.,many
CAIIPGTVPTEAFF,TGTGCCATTATTCCGGGGACAGTGCCCACTGAAGCTTTCTTT,TRBJ1-1,TRBV28,TRBD1,few
CASRRRRNGPSGNTIYF,TGTGCCAGCAGAAGAAGAAGGAACGGCCCCTCTGGAAACACCATATATTTT,TRBJ1-3,TRBV6-2/TRBV6-3,.,few
CASSTGQGLNYGYTF,TGCGCCAGCAGCACGGGACAGGGACTGAACTATGGCTACACCTTC,TRBJ1-2,TRBV5-1,TRBD1,many
CASSPATGLGTEAFF,TGTGCCAGCTCACCAGCTACAGGGTTGGGCACTGAAGCTTTCTTT,TRBJ1-1,TRBV18,.,few
CASSLKGWGDDEQYF,TGTGCCAGCAGTCTTAAGGGGTGGGGCGATGACGAGCAGTACTTC,TRBJ2-7,TRBV12-3/TRBV12-4,.,few
CACQRIWAGLHEQYF,TGTGCCTGCCAGAGGATTTGGGCAGGGTTACACGAGCAGTACTTC,TRBJ2-7,TRBV30,.,many
CAISEGLVRAYNEQFF,TGTGCCATCAGTGAGGGACTAGTTAGGGCCTACAATGAGCAGTTCTTC,TRBJ2-1,TRBV10-3,TRBD2,many
CASSFPGNPGAFF,TGTGCCAGCAGCTTCCCAGGGAATCCCGGAGCTTTCTTT,TRBJ1-1,TRBV5-6,.,.
CASSLGSAPNTEAFF,TGTGCCAGCAGTCTGGGGTCAGCGCCAAACACTGAAGCTTTCTTT,TRBJ1-1,TRBV12-3/TRBV12-4,.,few
CSARPRGRASSGEQFF,TGCAGTGCTCGACCGAGGGGGCGGGCTTCTTCTGGTGAGCAGTTCTTC,TRBJ2-1,TRBV20-1,TRBD1,many
CASKRSAGIPRYGYTF,TGTGCCAGCAAGAGGTCAGCAGGCATACCGCGGTATGGCTACACCTTC,TRBJ1-2,TRBV28,.,.
CASSLAGGGQYF,TGTGCCAGCAGTCTAGCGGGAGGCGGGCAGTACTTC,TRBJ2-7,TRBV12-3/TRBV12-4,TRBD2,many
CASSAVQETQYF,TGTGCCAGCAGCGCAGTCCAAGAGACCCAGTACTTC,TRBJ2-5,TRBV5-6,.,few
CASSESGSPRFTF,TGCGCCAGCAGTGAGTCTGGCAGCCCCCGGTTCACCTTC,TRBJ1-2,TRBV10-1,.,.
CASGTGPNEKLFF,TGCGCCAGCGGGACAGGGCCTAATGAAAAACTGTTTTTT,TRBJ1-4,TRBV5-1,TRBD1,many
CASSLEVEVNTEAFF,TGCGCCAGCAGCTTGGAGGTTGAGGTAAACACTGAAGCTTTCTTT,TRBJ1-1,TRBV5-1,.,many
CSARTSGREGIYEQYF,TGCAGTGCTAGAACCAGCGGCAGGGAAGGAATCTACGAGCAGTACTTC,TRBJ2-7,TRBV20-1,.,many
CASSFFRTSGNNEQFF,TGTGCCAGCAGTTTTTTTAGGACTAGCGGTAACAATGAGCAGTTCTTC,TRBJ2-1,TRBV12-3/TRBV12-4,TRBD2,.
CASRLRGTNQETQYF,TGTGCCAGCAGGTTGAGGGGGACGAACCAAGAGACCCAGTACTTC,TRBJ2-5,TRBV11-2,.,few
CASSVDTGATTDTQYF,TGTGCCAGCAGTGTCGATACAGGGGCCACGACAGATACGCAGTATTTT,TRBJ2-3,TRBV6-1,TRBD1,many
CASREQAGTEAFF,TGCGCCAGCAGAGAACAGGCTGGGACTGAAGCTTTCTTT,TRBJ1-1,TRBV5-1,.,many
CASSAMTSTDTQYF,TGCGCCAGCAGCGCTATGACTAGCACAGATACGCAGTATTTT,TRBJ2-3,TRBV5-1,.,many
CASSPSPRGSTDTQYF,TGTGCCAGCAGTCCTAGCCCCAGGGGTAGCACAGATACGCAGTATTTT,TRBJ2-3,TRBV7-7,.,many
CAIRWRGTEAFF,TGTGCCATCAGATGGAGGGGCACTGAAGCTTTCTTT,TRBJ1-1,TRBV10-3,.,.